This TCR beta chain was observed in a study of control samples from healthy donors and cancer patients. Generated by immunoSEQ multiplex PCR, the TCRdb table keeps only in-frame clones and is missing some. This sample has fewer than 200,000 clones; about 92% occur once, and the top ten carry roughly 1.5%. The CDR3 has 13 amino acids. Trimming removed 6 bases at V and 6 bases at J, with 11 bases between. Looked up from germline, CDR1 is MNHEY and CDR2 is SMNVEV (reference sequence). This clonotype was sampled from a man aged 30 to 45 in good health. The chain is built from TRBV27 and TRBJ2-2; tentative D call: TRBD1 (6 bases). Sequencing used blood. CDR3 in amino acids: CASRDRMAGELFF. The CDR3 nucleotides are TGTGCCAGCAGAGACAGGATGGCCGGGGAGCTGTTTTTT.